Presented here are 27 T cell receptor beta chains from one specimen sequenced in a study of blood T cell repertoires in COVID-19. The protocol was immunoSEQ multiplex PCR, while the TCRdb copy is restricted to in-frame clones and leaves out a portion. The sample lists about 140,000 clones, about 77% occurring once. Sample: peripheral blood. The receptors here all came from a woman between 45 and 65 years old with active or convalescent COVID-19.

This chain uses TRBV30 with TRBJ1-5; D might be TRBD1 (6 bases). CDR1 and CDR2 from the germline V gene are GTSNPN and SVGIG (reference sequence). Trimming removed 2 bases from V and 5 bases from J, with 16 bases in between. The CDR3 is 15 residues long. The CDR3 reads CAWSNRDAGYQPQHF. The CDR3 DNA reads TGTGCCTGGAGTAACAGGGATGCTGGGTATCAGCCCCAGCATTTT.

V usage is TRBV11-2 and J usage is TRBJ2-5; 10 positions agree with TRBD1. V gave up 5 bases and J gave up 7 bases; unmatched junction bases: 1. CDR1 is SGHAT, CDR2 FQNNGV, per germline. The CDR3 contains 12 residues. The CDR3 region has the DNA TGTGCCAGCAGCCGGGACAGGGGGACCCAGTACTTC. Translating it yields CASSRDRGTQYF.

There are a few counts of this clone. The chain joins TRBV29-1 to TRBJ2-3; possible D gene TRBD2, 6 bases. The CDR3 extends over 14 amino acids. Germline loops: CDR1 SQVTM, CDR2 ANQGSEA. V lost 4 bases, J lost 1 base, and 12 bases lay in between. CDR3: CSVGLALGTDTQYF. The CDR3 nucleotides are TGCAGCGTTGGGCTAGCGTTAGGCACAGATACGCAGTATTTT.

In its sample, this clone was seen a few times. The V and J genes are TRBV7-9 and TRBJ2-1; D remains unclear. Germline CDR1 SEHNR, CDR2 FQNEAQ (reference sequence). The CDR3 covers 14 residues. V gave up 1 base and J gave up 7 bases, with 11 bases separating them. CDR3 protein: CASSLEHSSNEQFF. CDR3 DNA sequence: TGTGCCAGCAGCTTAGAGCATTCTAGTAATGAGCAGTTCTTC.

The V call is TRBV18, the J call TRBJ2-7; 7 bases fit TRBD2. Trimming removed 0 bases from V and 3 bases from J; junction bases left unmatched: 5. Per germline, CDR1 KGHSH and CDR2 LQKENI. The CDR3 is 15 amino acids. The CDR3, as DNA: TGTGCCAGCTCACCACCGGGGGGGACTTACTACGAGCAGTACTTC. Translated, it gives CASSPPGGTYYEQYF.

This chain joins TRBV6-2 or TRBV6-3 and TRBJ1-5, with D tentatively TRBD1 (5 bases). The CDR3 is 15 residues long. Germline-derived CDR1 and CDR2 are MNHEY and SVGEGT. The V end lost 0 bases, the J end lost 3 bases, and 9 bases lay between the germline ends. As DNA, the CDR3 is TGTGCCAGCAGTTACTCAGGGGTGCCCAATCAGCCCCAGCATTTT. The encoded protein is CASSYSGVPNQPQHF.

The V call is TRBV19, the J call TRBJ1-1; no firm D call. CDR3 length: 13 amino acids. V was cut by 6 bases and J by 5 bases, with 13 bases left in between. Germline CDR1 LNHDA, CDR2 SQIVND (reference sequence). CDR3 bases: TGTGCCAGTAGGGTCGGAGGAGGAACTGAAGCTTTCTTT. Its translation is CASRVGGGTEAFF.

The gene calls are TRBV7-9 and TRBJ2-1, with D uncertain. The CDR3 consists of 14 residues. Trimming cost V 5 bases and J 10 bases, with 18 bases left between them. Germline CDR1 SEHNR, CDR2 FQNEAQ (reference sequence). CDR3 region: CASSPSPQPGEQFF. Here the CDR3 DNA reads TGTGCCAGCAGCCCCAGTCCTCAACCAGGAGAGCAGTTCTTC.

The chain recombines TRBV2 with TRBJ1-2; D uncertain. V lost 4 bases to trimming and J lost 1 base, with 7 bases between them. This CDR3 contains 13 residues. In germline, CDR1 is SNHLY, CDR2 FYNNEI. The DNA for the CDR3 is TGTGCCAGCAGTGGGTCGGTTAACTATGGCTACACCTTC. As protein: CASSGSVNYGYTF.

The gene calls are TRBV5-6 and TRBJ2-7; D may be TRBD1 (5 bases). The germline CDR1 and CDR2 sequences are SGHDT and YYEEEE. The CDR3 extends over 16 amino acids. The ends were cut back, 3 bases at V and 4 bases at J, with 20 bases in the middle. CDR3 region: CASSYYYQGKGYEQYF. CDR3 DNA: TGTGCCAGCAGCTATTACTATCAGGGAAAGGGGTACGAGCAGTACTTC.

The table lists this clone with many counts. The J gene is TRBJ1-2, the V gene TRBV6-5; TRBD1 might be the D (6 bases). Between the trimmed V and J ends, which lost 10 bases and 3 bases, there was a span of 21 bases. Germline lookup yields CDR1 MNHEY and CDR2 SVGAGI. There are 15 residues in the CDR3. In DNA form, the CDR3 reads TGTGCCACCTTACCATATACAGGGTCCGACTATGGCTACACCTTC. Translated: CATLPYTGSDYGYTF.

The chain links TRBV3-1 (or the pseudogene TRBV3-2) to TRBJ1-1; 8 bases map to TRBD1. The germline CDR1 and CDR2 sequences are LGHDT and YNNKEL (reference sequence). V gave up 4 bases and J gave up 4 bases; unmatched junction bases: 11. This CDR3 is built from 16 residues. CDR3 region: CASSPTGGRVGTEAFF. Here the CDR3 DNA reads TGTGCCAGCAGCCCAACAGGGGGACGGGTGGGCACTGAAGCTTTCTTT.

The chain carries TRBV6-2 or TRBV6-3 and TRBJ1-5; D is uncertain. The CDR3 sequence is 13 residues long. The V and J ends lost 5 bases and 1 base respectively, with 6 bases between them. Per the germline V gene, CDR1 is MNHEY and CDR2 is SVGEGT. The DNA for the CDR3 is TGTGCCAGCAGTCGTACAAGCAATCAGCCCCAGCATTTT. Residues: CASSRTSNQPQHF.

The J gene is TRBJ2-3, the V gene TRBV27; D is undetermined. Between the trimmed V and J ends, which lost 3 bases and 4 bases, there was a span of 11 bases. The germline V gene has CDR1 MNHEY and CDR2 SMNVEV (reference sequence). CDR3 length: 14 residues. CDR3 amino acids: CASSFEFSADTQYF. The CDR3, as DNA: TGTGCCAGCAGTTTCGAGTTCAGCGCAGATACGCAGTATTTT.

V gene TRBV5-6 combines with J gene TRBJ2-7; 7 bases are a match to TRBD2. The J segment lost 0 bases and the V segment lost 0 bases, leaving 6 bases of the junction unmatched. CDR3 length: 16 amino acids. Per the germline V gene, CDR1 is SGHDT and CDR2 is YYEEEE. The CDR3 is CASSLVTGRSSYEQYF. For the CDR3, the DNA is TGTGCCAGCAGCTTGGTTACCGGGAGGAGCTCCTACGAGCAGTACTTC.

V usage is TRBV5-1 and J usage is TRBJ1-1; the match to TRBD1 covers 9 bases. Germline CDR1 and CDR2: SGHRS and YFSETQ. V gave up 4 bases and J gave up 6 bases; unmatched junction bases: 13. This CDR3 spans 16 amino acids. The CDR3 region has the DNA TGCGCCAGCAGCCCGGGGGGGACAGGGACGGCGTCTGAAGCTTTCTTT. This codes for CASSPGGTGTASEAFF.

This sequence joins TRBV2 and TRBJ1-3; D is unresolved. The CDR3 consists of 13 residues. Deletions cut 7 bases from V and 4 bases from J, with 11 bases between. Germline values: CDR1 SNHLY, CDR2 FYNNEI. The CDR3 sequence: CASKGGPGNTIYF. Here the CDR3 DNA reads TGTGCCAGCAAAGGAGGCCCAGGAAACACCATATATTTT.

This sequence joins TRBV12-3 or TRBV12-4 and TRBJ2-2; D is perhaps TRBD2 (5 bases). Trimming left V 6 bases short and J 7 bases short, with 12 bases between. The CDR3 loop spans 13 amino acids. CDR3 nucleotide sequence: TGTGCCAGCAGCCCACAGCGGCGCGGGGAGCTGTTTTTT. Its protein product is CASSPQRRGELFF.

The rearrangement links TRBV30 to TRBJ2-6, with TRBD1 matching 7 bases. This CDR3 is 17 amino acids long. The V gene end was trimmed by 0 bases and the J gene end by 4 bases; junction bases not matched to a gene: 9. Germline V gene lookup returns CDR1 GTSNPN and CDR2 SVGIG (reference sequence). CDR3 nucleotides: TGTGCCTGGAGTGTACTGATGACAGGGACCGGGGCCAACGTCCTGACTTTC. Translation: CAWSVLMTGTGANVLTF. Supplemented by reference TRBV30 and TRBJ2-6, the full variable domain reads SQTIHQWPATLVQPVGSPLSLECTVEGTSNPNLYWYRQAAGRGLQLLFYSVGIGQISSEVPQNLSASRPQDRQFILSSKKLLLSDSGFYLCAWSVLMTGTGANVLTFGAGSRLTVL.

The chain joins TRBV28 to TRBJ1-4; 7 bases agree with TRBD1. Germline-derived CDR1 and CDR2 are MDHEN and SYDVKM. The CDR3 spans 14 residues. With 3 bases clipped from V and 7 bases from J, the junction kept 5 bases outside the gene matches. CDR3 in DNA: TGTGCCAGCAGTTTTCCCCAGGGGGGTGAAAAACTGTTTTTT. It encodes CASSFPQGGEKLFF.

The V call is TRBV6-5, the J call TRBJ1-2; 7 nucleotides line up with TRBD1. The CDR3 runs 12 residues. CDR1 is MNHEY and CDR2 is SVGAGI in the germline V gene. V shed 6 bases, J shed 6 bases, and the junction held 4 bases outside the gene matches. The CDR3 spells CASSPTGNGYTF. CDR3 nucleotides: TGTGCCAGCAGCCCGACAGGGAATGGCTACACCTTC.

There are many counts of this clone. This sequence joins TRBV9 and TRBJ1-6; 8 positions match TRBD1. Germline V lookup: CDR1 SGDLS, CDR2 YYNGEE. The CDR3 runs to 16 residues. The V segment lost 0 bases and the J segment 9 bases; nucleotides outside the gene matches: 8. This chain's CDR3 is CASSVASGQGSSPLHF. CDR3 coding DNA: TGTGCCAGCAGCGTAGCTTCCGGACAGGGTAGTTCACCCCTCCACTTT.

V gene TRBV18 combines with J gene TRBJ1-1; 9 nucleotides align to TRBD1. Germline CDR1 KGHSH, CDR2 LQKENI. The CDR3 consists of 13 residues. V lost 0 bases, J lost 13 bases, and 6 bases stayed unmatched. The CDR3 DNA follows: TGTGCCAGCTCACCACCAAGGACAGGGGTGCTTTTCTTT. Translation: CASSPPRTGVLFF.

The V gene is TRBV7-8, the J gene TRBJ2-3; D is possibly TRBD1 (6 bases). The germline CDR1 and CDR2 sequences are SGHVS and FQNEAQ. Trimming took 5 bases from V and 2 from J, leaving 23 bases between them. The CDR3 extends over 18 amino acids. The CDR3 sequence: CASSPTSRGQLLTDTQYF. The CDR3 nucleotides read TGTGCCAGCAGCCCAACGTCACGGGGACAACTACTCACAGATACGCAGTATTTT.

This sequence joins TRBV7-3 and TRBJ2-1; 8 bases are shared with TRBD1. The V gene end was trimmed by 6 bases and the J gene end by 9 bases; junction bases not matched to a gene: 13. Germline V CDR1 and CDR2: SGHTA, FQGTGA. The CDR3 spans 15 residues. The CDR3 region is CASSRGQGSVSEQFF. The CDR3 DNA reads as TGTGCCAGCAGTCGAGGACAGGGATCTGTTAGTGAGCAGTTCTTC.

The chain joins TRBV28 to TRBJ2-7; 8 bases match TRBD2. The CDR3 has 15 amino acids. V shed 1 base and J 0 bases; nucleotides not matched to a gene: 2. Germline loops: CDR1 MDHEN, CDR2 SYDVKM. The CDR3 nucleotides read TGTGCCAGCAGTTTATATGCGGGAGGCTCCTACGAGCAGTACTTC. It yields the protein CASSLYAGGSYEQYF.

V is TRBV7-9 and J is TRBJ1-1; 8 bases align to TRBD1. The V and J ends lost 5 bases and 5 bases, in that order; junction bases with no gene match: 7. This CDR3 has 14 residues. CDR1 SEHNR and CDR2 FQNEAQ come from the germline V gene (reference sequence). The CDR3 DNA reads as TGTGCCAGCAGCGACAGGGGTCTTGGGACTGAAGCTTTCTTT. Protein product: CASSDRGLGTEAFF.